Listed below are T cell receptor beta chains from one sample, sequenced in a study of T-cell reconstitution after alpha-beta-depleted transplantation in children. Using its own MiXCR run on the PCR reads, TCRdb lists one record per CDR3 protein. The data contain approximately 490,000 distinct CDR3 sequences, 8% to 11% of them singletons. The source was PBMCs, collected before TCRalphabeta/CD19-depleted stem cell transplant. The receptors were gathered from a child aged 2-15 years with inherited bone marrow failure, due to receive a stem cell transplant. The CDR3 runs from the conserved cysteine through the conserved F or W. The order of the fields is V gene, J gene, clone size, CDR3 protein. Some rows have no size entry. The others give once, few or many, or a class for an expanded clone.

TRBV7-2	TRBJ2-7	many	CASSLVGGSYEQYF
TRBV7-9	TRBJ2-1	many	CASSITGTTSSYNEQFF
TRBV30	TRBJ1-2	.	CAWSPINYRNHGYTF
TRBV2	TRBJ2-3	once	CASKIDTQYF
TRBV15	TRBJ2-2	many	CATSGSFTGELFF
TRBV28	TRBJ2-3	many	CASSSFPRDSPRITDTQYF
TRBV12-3/TRBV12-4	TRBJ1-2	.	CASSPGWTGGEVYGYTF
TRBV12-3/TRBV12-4	TRBJ2-7	many	CASRWTRRAEQYF
TRBV19	TRBJ2-7	.	CASGAGSEQYF
TRBV4-3	TRBJ2-5	many	CASSQGGVRAQETQYF
TRBV20-1	TRBJ2-2	few	CSASEGPGELFF